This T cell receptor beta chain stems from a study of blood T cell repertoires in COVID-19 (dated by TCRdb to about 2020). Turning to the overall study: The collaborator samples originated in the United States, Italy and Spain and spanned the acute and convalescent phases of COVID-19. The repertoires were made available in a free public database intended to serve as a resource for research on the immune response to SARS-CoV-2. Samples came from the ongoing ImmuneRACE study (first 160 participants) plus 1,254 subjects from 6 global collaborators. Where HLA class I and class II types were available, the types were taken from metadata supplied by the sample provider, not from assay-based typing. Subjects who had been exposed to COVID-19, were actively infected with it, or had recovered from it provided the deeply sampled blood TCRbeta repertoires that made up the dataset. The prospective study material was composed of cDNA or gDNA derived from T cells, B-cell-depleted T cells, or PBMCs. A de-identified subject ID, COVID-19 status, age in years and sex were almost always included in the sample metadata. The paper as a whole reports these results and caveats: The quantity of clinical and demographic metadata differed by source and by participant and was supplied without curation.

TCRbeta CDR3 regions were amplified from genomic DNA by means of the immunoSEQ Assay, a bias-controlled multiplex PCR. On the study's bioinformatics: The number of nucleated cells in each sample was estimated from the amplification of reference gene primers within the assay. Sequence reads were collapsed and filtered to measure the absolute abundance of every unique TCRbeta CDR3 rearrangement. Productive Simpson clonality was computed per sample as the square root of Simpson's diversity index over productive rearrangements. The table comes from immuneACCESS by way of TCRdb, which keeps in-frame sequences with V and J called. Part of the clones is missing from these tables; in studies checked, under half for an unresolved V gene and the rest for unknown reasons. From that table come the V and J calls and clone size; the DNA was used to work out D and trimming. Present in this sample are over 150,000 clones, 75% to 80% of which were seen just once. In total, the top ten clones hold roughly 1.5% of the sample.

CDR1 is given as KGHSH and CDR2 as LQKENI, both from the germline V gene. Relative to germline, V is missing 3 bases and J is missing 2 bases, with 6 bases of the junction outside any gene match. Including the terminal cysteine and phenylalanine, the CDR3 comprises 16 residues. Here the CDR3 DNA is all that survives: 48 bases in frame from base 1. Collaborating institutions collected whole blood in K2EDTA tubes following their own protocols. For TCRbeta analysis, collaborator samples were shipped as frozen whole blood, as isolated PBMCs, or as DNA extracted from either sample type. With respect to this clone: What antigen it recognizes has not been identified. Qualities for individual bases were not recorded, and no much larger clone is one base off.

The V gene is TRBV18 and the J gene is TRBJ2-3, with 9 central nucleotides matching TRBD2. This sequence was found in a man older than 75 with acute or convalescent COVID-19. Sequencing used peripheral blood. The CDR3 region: CASSPVAGALTDTQYF. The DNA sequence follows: TGTGCCAGCTCACCCGTAGCGGGGGCTCTCACAGATACGCAGTATTTT.